This record looks at one T cell receptor (beta chain) sequence and its context. Its specificity is unknown. The data were produced by immunoSEQ multiplex PCR, yet TCRdb's version contains in-frame clones alone and is incomplete. There are 45,000 to 60,000 clones in the sample; about three quarters occur only once, and approximately 12% lies in the top ten. This specimen belongs to a study of vaccination effects on CD4 cells after COVID-19. Turning to the study itself: Two recovered convalescent patients were sampled 16 days and one week pre-vaccination. IL-2 at 9 to 10 IU/ml and peptides at around 10 ug/ml were added to cultured PBMC, approximately 2.2 million per well.

This CDR3 is 16 amino acids long. The trim removed 4 bases at V and 2 bases at J, leaving 1 base unmatched. The germline V gene has CDR1 MNHNS and CDR2 SASEGT. Having been cultured for around ten days, the cells underwent CD4+ T cell isolation. Study-wide points: Spike-reactive clones present post-vaccine in convalescents were predominantly new vaccine-induced clones.

The material was CD4+ T cells from PBMCs cultured without peptide, obtained before COVID-19 vaccination. This chain connects TRBV6-1 to TRBJ2-2; 13 bases are a match to TRBD2. This receptor was taken from a human donor who had a prior SARS-CoV-2 infection. CDR3 sequence: CASSAGLAGNTGELFF. The CDR3 bases are TGTGCCAGCAGTGCGGGACTAGCGGGAAACACCGGGGAGCTGTTTTTT.